The rows below give T cell receptor beta chains drawn from one sample of a study of blood T cell repertoires in COVID-19. Data came from immunoSEQ multiplex PCR; TCRdb stores just in-frame clones and leaves some out. The sample contains under 150,000 clones, about 85% of which appear only once. Input material: peripheral blood. The receptors were sampled from a man aged 40-55 years with acute or convalescent COVID-19. Both conserved end residues are part of each CDR3. D genes are given only for firm matches. Clone size is shown for a subset of rows, as once, few, many or a class of expanded clone.

J gene: TRBJ2-3; clone size: once; V gene: TRBV7-2; D gene: .; CDR3 DNA: TGTGCCAGCAGCTTTTATAGCACAGATACGCAGTATTTT; CDR3 protein: CASSFYSTDTQYF
J gene: TRBJ2-1; clone size: .; V gene: TRBV7-3; D gene: TRBD2; CDR3 DNA: TGTGCCAGCAGCCCGCGGCACGGGGGGAGTCCCTACAATGAGCAGTTCTTC; CDR3 protein: CASSPRHGGSPYNEQFF
J gene: TRBJ2-5; clone size: .; V gene: TRBV7-8; D gene: TRBD2; CDR3 DNA: TGTGCCAGCAGCGCTATAGCGGGGTGGGGGGAGACCCAGTACTTC; CDR3 protein: CASSAIAGWGETQYF
J gene: TRBJ2-7; clone size: once; V gene: TRBV7-2; D gene: TRBD2; CDR3 DNA: TGTGCCAGCAGCCCTGGGGGGGTTCGACACGAGCAGTACTTC; CDR3 protein: CASSPGGVRHEQYF
J gene: TRBJ2-3; clone size: .; V gene: TRBV12-3/TRBV12-4; D gene: .; CDR3 DNA: TGTGCCAGCAGTTTATGGGGGGCAGATACGCAGTATTTT; CDR3 protein: CASSLWGADTQYF
J gene: TRBJ1-1; clone size: few; V gene: TRBV15; D gene: .; CDR3 DNA: TGTGCCACCAGCAGAACGGGGGAGACTGAAGCTTTCTTT; CDR3 protein: CATSRTGETEAFF
J gene: TRBJ2-1; clone size: .; V gene: TRBV5-1; D gene: TRBD2; CDR3 DNA: TGCGCCAGCAGCCCGGAGGGGGTGATAGCGGGGAGGGGAACCTACAATGAGCAGTTCTTC; CDR3 protein: CASSPEGVIAGRGTYNEQFF
J gene: TRBJ2-3; clone size: .; V gene: TRBV7-2; D gene: TRBD1; CDR3 DNA: TGTGCCAGCAGACCTACAGGGGGCGAAGGCACAGATACGCAGTATTTT; CDR3 protein: CASRPTGGEGTDTQYF
J gene: TRBJ1-1; clone size: .; V gene: TRBV5-1; D gene: TRBD1; CDR3 DNA: TGCGCCAGCAGCAGTACAGGGGGCATCGGGTGGAACACTGAAGCTTTCTTT; CDR3 protein: CASSSTGGIGWNTEAFF
J gene: TRBJ2-7; clone size: .; V gene: TRBV6-1; D gene: .; CDR3 DNA: TGTGCCAGCAGTGAAGTGTTACAGGTCAGCTACGAGCAGTACTTC; CDR3 protein: CASSEVLQVSYEQYF
J gene: TRBJ2-7; clone size: few; V gene: TRBV6-2/TRBV6-3; D gene: TRBD2; CDR3 DNA: TGTGCCAGCAGTTACTACGGACTAGCGGGTTTCTCCTACGAGCAGTACTTC; CDR3 protein: CASSYYGLAGFSYEQYF
J gene: TRBJ2-4; clone size: .; V gene: TRBV12-3/TRBV12-4; D gene: .; CDR3 DNA: TGTGCCAGCAGTTTAACAGGGTTTGGCATTCAGTACTTC; CDR3 protein: CASSLTGFGIQYF
J gene: TRBJ2-5; clone size: .; V gene: TRBV6-5; D gene: TRBD2; CDR3 DNA: TGTGCCAGCAGCTCGGGACTAGGAGTACAGACCCAGTACTTC; CDR3 protein: CASSSGLGVQTQYF
J gene: TRBJ2-7; clone size: .; V gene: TRBV5-1; D gene: TRBD1; CDR3 DNA: TGCGCCAGCAGCTGGGGGGACAGGGGGCTCGGCGAGCAGTACTTC; CDR3 protein: CASSWGDRGLGEQYF
J gene: TRBJ2-3; clone size: .; V gene: TRBV24-1; D gene: TRBD1; CDR3 DNA: TGTGCCACCAGTGGTCCAGGGGGCCTCTCAGATACGCAGTATTTT; CDR3 protein: CATSGPGGLSDTQYF
J gene: TRBJ2-2; clone size: .; V gene: TRBV5-1; D gene: .; CDR3 DNA: TGCGCCAGCAGGCTAGCCGGGGAGCTGTTTTTT; CDR3 protein: CASRLAGELFF
J gene: TRBJ1-1; clone size: .; V gene: TRBV5-4; D gene: TRBD1; CDR3 DNA: TGTGCCAGCAGCACCCAGGACAGGGTTGACACTGAAGCTTTCTTT; CDR3 protein: CASSTQDRVDTEAFF
J gene: TRBJ2-7; clone size: once; V gene: TRBV5-1; D gene: .; CDR3 DNA: TGCGCCAGCAGCTTGGTTGTAGGGGTTGAGTACGAGCAGTACTTC; CDR3 protein: CASSLVVGVEYEQYF
J gene: TRBJ1-2; clone size: .; V gene: TRBV24-1; D gene: .; CDR3 DNA: TGTGCCACCAGTGATGACGAGGTGTGGGGCTACACCTTC; CDR3 protein: CATSDDEVWGYTF
J gene: TRBJ2-3; clone size: .; V gene: TRBV7-9; D gene: .; CDR3 DNA: TGTGCCAGCAGCGCCTTGGTGATGGCCACAGATACGCAGTATTTT; CDR3 protein: CASSALVMATDTQYF
J gene: TRBJ2-1; clone size: .; V gene: TRBV3-1/TRBV3-2; D gene: TRBD1; CDR3 DNA: TGTGCCAGCAGCCAATCGGGACAGGGGTTAAGTAGTGAGCAGTTCTTC; CDR3 protein: CASSQSGQGLSSEQFF
J gene: TRBJ2-7; clone size: .; V gene: TRBV27; D gene: .; CDR3 DNA: TGTGCCAGCAGTGATTTCACAGGGAGGGACTCCTACGAGCAGTACTTC; CDR3 protein: CASSDFTGRDSYEQYF
J gene: TRBJ1-3; clone size: few; V gene: TRBV4-1; D gene: .; CDR3 DNA: TGCGCCAGCAGTCAAACCTCGGAAGGGGCGAATCTCGAAGGGACCATATATTTT; CDR3 protein: CASSQTSEGANLEGTIYF
J gene: TRBJ2-2; clone size: .; V gene: TRBV5-1; D gene: .; CDR3 DNA: TGCGCCAGCAGCTTGTCGCTCGGGGGCACCGGGGAGCTGTTTTTT; CDR3 protein: CASSLSLGGTGELFF
J gene: TRBJ1-2; clone size: .; V gene: TRBV19; D gene: TRBD1; CDR3 DNA: TGTGCCAGTAGTTCGCGCCGACAGGGGCAAGTCTATGGCTACACCTTC; CDR3 protein: CASSSRRQGQVYGYTF
J gene: TRBJ2-5; clone size: .; V gene: TRBV5-1; D gene: .; CDR3 DNA: TGCGCCAGTCGTTTGGTCGGGCAAGAGACCCAGTACTTC; CDR3 protein: CASRLVGQETQYF
J gene: TRBJ2-1; clone size: .; V gene: TRBV30; D gene: TRBD2; CDR3 DNA: TGTGCCTGGAGTTGGGGGGGGAGATACAATGAGCAGTTCTTC; CDR3 protein: CAWSWGGRYNEQFF
J gene: TRBJ2-7; clone size: .; V gene: TRBV4-1; D gene: TRBD1; CDR3 DNA: TGCGCCAGCAGCCGCCAGACAGGGGTCTACGAGCAGTACTTC; CDR3 protein: CASSRQTGVYEQYF
J gene: TRBJ2-3; clone size: .; V gene: TRBV9; D gene: .; CDR3 DNA: TGTGCCAGCAGCGTAGGACTAATGGAGAGCACAGATACGCAGTATTTT; CDR3 protein: CASSVGLMESTDTQYF
J gene: TRBJ1-4; clone size: .; V gene: TRBV11-2; D gene: .; CDR3 DNA: TGTGCCAGCACCTTCGGGGGGCCAGCTAATGAAAAACTGTTTTTT; CDR3 protein: CASTFGGPANEKLFF